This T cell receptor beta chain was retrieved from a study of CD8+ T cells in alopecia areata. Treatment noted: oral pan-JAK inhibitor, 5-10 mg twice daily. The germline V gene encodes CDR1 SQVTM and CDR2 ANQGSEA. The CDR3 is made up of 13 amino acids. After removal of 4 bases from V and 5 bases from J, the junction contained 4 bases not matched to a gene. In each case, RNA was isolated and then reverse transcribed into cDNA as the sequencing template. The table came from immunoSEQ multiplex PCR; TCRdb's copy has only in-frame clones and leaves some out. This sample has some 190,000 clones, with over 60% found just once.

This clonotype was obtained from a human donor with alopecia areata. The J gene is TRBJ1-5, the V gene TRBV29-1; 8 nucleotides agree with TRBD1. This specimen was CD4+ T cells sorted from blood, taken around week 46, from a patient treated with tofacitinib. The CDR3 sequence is CSVGMTGDQPQHF. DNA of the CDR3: TGCAGCGTTGGTATGACAGGGGATCAGCCCCAGCATTTT.